This T cell receptor beta chain was sequenced in a study of cytomegalovirus exposure and HLA in healthy donors. Findings and caveats of the study: HLA restriction was apparent for most CMV-associated TCR beta chains in a later analysis. According to a later analysis, donors in an Asian-associated ancestry cluster reportedly had fewer N-insertions than the roughly 640-donor mean. It was shown in a later analysis that HLA-associated TCR beta chains were more clonally expanded than other, equally common chains. Later on, an analysis tied roughly 17,000 TCR beta sequences to HLA alleles at 0.05 false discovery rate.

The PCR ran on 60 Vbeta and 13 Jbeta primers. Data came from immunoSEQ multiplex PCR; TCRdb stores just in-frame clones and leaves some out. The sample includes some 120,000 clones, less than 75% seen only once; the top ten take more than 2%. The germline V and J ends were trimmed by 3 bases and 5 bases, with 16 bases remaining between them. The germline gives CDR1 PRHDT, CDR2 FYEKMQ (reference sequence). The CDR3 consists of 15 residues. About this clone itself: Its antigen is unknown.

This TCR derives from a woman aged 35 to 49 in good health and CMV-seropositive. This sequence joins TRBV13 and TRBJ1-2, with D tentatively TRBD1 (5 bases). Sequenced: PBMCs. Here the CDR3 DNA reads TGTGCCAGCAGCTTGGTCGGGGACTTAAGATATGGCTACACCTTC. This sequence encodes CASSLVGDLRYGYTF.